The 4 T cell receptor beta chains listed next were all sequenced from one sample in a study of identical twins. TCRdb recomputed calls from the 5' RACE reads with MiXCR, one row per CDR3 protein. The data show around 1.7 million distinct CDR3 sequences, roughly 35% seen once. The sequenced sample was cord blood. The receptors shown here come from a newborn girl in good health.

The chain has TRBV28 and TRBJ2-5; D remains unclear. The last part of the DNA fits TRBJ2-7 better; the J call may be wrong. The CDR3 has 13 residues. Germline-derived CDR1 and CDR2 are MDHEN and SYDVKM. CDR3 coding DNA: TGTGCCAGCAGTTTATATATCGCAGACGAGCAGTACTTC. The encoded protein is CASSLYIADEQYF.

The CDR3 spells CASSTPVQPQHF. CDR3 coding DNA: TGTGCCAGCAGTACCCCGGTTCAGCCCCAGCATTTT. The rearrangement joins TRBV12-3 or TRBV12-4 to TRBJ1-5, with D unresolved. The CDR3 is made up of 12 amino acids. V was cut by 5 bases and J by 6 bases, with 8 bases left in between.

The chain couples TRBV28 to TRBJ2-7; 7 bases map to TRBD1. This CDR3 region has 12 residues. Germline lookup yields CDR1 MDHEN and CDR2 SYDVKM. The V segment lost 6 bases and the J segment 5 bases; nucleotides outside the gene matches: 4. This CDR3 reads CASRLDRDEQYF. CDR3 sequence (DNA): TGTGCCAGCAGACTCGACAGGGACGAGCAGTACTTC. The full variable domain, in which reference TRBV28 and TRBJ2-7 provide the parts outside the CDR3, is DVKVTQSSRYLVKRTGEKVFLECVQDMDHENMFWYRQDPGLGLRLIYFSYDVKMKEKGDIPEGYSVSREKKERFSLILESASTNQTSMYLCASRLDRDEQYFGPGTRLTVT.

The sample holds a few counts of this clonotype. The chain carries TRBV20-1 and TRBJ1-4, with D perhaps TRBD1 (6 bases). This CDR3 has 13 residues. Trimming took 3 bases from V and 6 from J, leaving 11 bases between them. CDR1 is DFQATT and CDR2 is SNEGSKA in the germline V gene (reference sequence). Here the CDR3 reads CSARFRGHEKLFF. DNA for the CDR3: TGCAGTGCTAGGTTCAGGGGCCATGAAAAACTGTTTTTT.